Here is one T cell receptor beta chain with its context. Authors' processing steps: From reference gene primer amplification, estimates of nucleated cell counts were derived. TCRdb keeps only in-frame clones here, not all; method: immunoSEQ multiplex PCR. V, J and clone size reflect that table, while D and trimming were determined from the DNA. The sample holds nearly 45,000 clones, approximately 87% seen once. This CDR3 is built from 15 residues. V was clipped by 2 bases and J by 0 bases, with 8 bases between them. Germline V gives CDR1 SNHLY, CDR2 FYNNEI. These data come from a study of blood T cell repertoires in COVID-19. The Seattle site enrolled patients during active infection and followed them longitudinally.

This receptor was taken from a man aged 35-49 years with COVID-19, enrolled during active disease. The source material was peripheral blood. The V and J genes are TRBV2 and TRBJ1-5; perhaps TRBD1 as D (6 bases). Here the CDR3 reads CASSEIGGSNQPQHF. The CDR3 DNA follows: TGTGCCAGCAGTGAAATAGGGGGTAGCAATCAGCCCCAGCATTTT.